These 10 T cell receptor beta chains were sequenced from one sample in a study of T cells in Graves' hyperthyroidism and ophthalmopathy. Amplified TCR beta CDR3 regions derived from RNA transcripts. The primer set for the first-round RT-PCR of the TCR CDR3 was HTBI. TCRdb ran MiXCR on the multiplex PCR reads and lists one entry per CDR3 protein. Among over 650,000 distinct CDR3 sequences listed, less than 45% were seen once. The sequencing input was peripheral blood or thyroid tissue (not recorded which). The receptors were sampled from an adult man with Graves' disease, either hyperthyroidism or ophthalmopathy (not recorded which).

This clonotype was counted many times. The J gene is TRBJ1-2, the V gene TRBV7-9; D is uncertain. The CDR3 runs 12 residues. V lost 6 bases and J lost 6, with 11 bases in between. Germline CDR1 SEHNR, CDR2 FQNEAQ (reference sequence). The CDR3 protein is CASRSGNDGYTF. DNA for the CDR3: TGTGCCAGCAGATCGGGGAATGATGGCTACACCTTC.

This clonotype has more than one count but fewer than ten. The J gene is TRBJ1-1, the V gene TRBV5-1, with 8 bases that match TRBD1. The V gene's germline CDR1 is SGHRS and CDR2 YFSETQ. This CDR3 is 15 amino acids long. V shed 2 bases, J shed 5 bases, and the junction held 8 bases outside the gene matches. DNA of the CDR3: TGCGCCAGCAGCTTAACAGGGGGAAGCGGGACTGAAGCTTTCTTT. Translation gives CASSLTGGSGTEAFF.

The chain employs TRBV27 and TRBJ1-1, with no clear D. V shed 3 bases and J shed 0 bases, with 8 bases lying between them. Germline CDR1 and CDR2: MNHEY and SMNVEV (reference sequence). CDR3 size: 14 residues. The CDR3 reads CASSFQQMNTEAFF. DNA of the CDR3: TGTGCCAGCAGTTTTCAACAGATGAACACTGAAGCTTTCTTT.

The chain couples TRBV29-1 to TRBJ1-2; D unclear. CDR1 SQVTM and CDR2 ANQGSEA come from the germline V gene. V dropped 6 bases and J dropped 4 bases, with 12 bases sitting between them. The CDR3 is 12 amino acids. The CDR3 nucleotides read TGCAGCGTATTGGGCTCCAGCTATGGCTACACCTTC. The encoded protein is CSVLGSSYGYTF.

This clonotype occurred many times. This chain uses TRBV2 with TRBJ2-5, with D hard to call. The CDR3 has 14 amino acids. Germline CDR1 reads SNHLY; CDR2 reads FYNNEI. Trimming stripped 0 bases from V and 2 bases from J, with 7 bases between. This CDR3 reads CASSEAGLQETQYF. The DNA for the CDR3 is TGTGCCAGCAGTGAAGCAGGGTTGCAAGAGACCCAGTACTTC.

This clonotype has only a few counts. The chain recombines TRBV29-1 with TRBJ1-2; 9 bases align to TRBD1. The V gene's germline CDR1 is SQVTM and CDR2 ANQGSEA. The CDR3 runs to 12 residues. V lost 8 bases, J lost 3 bases, and 4 bases stayed unmatched. The DNA for the CDR3 is TGCAGCTTGGGACAGGGTGACTATGGCTACACCTTC. Translated, it gives CSLGQGDYGYTF.

The CDR3: CSARDRGNPEAFF. The CDR3 DNA reads as TGCAGTGCTAGGGACAGGGGAAACCCTGAAGCTTTCTTT. The gene calls are TRBV20-1 and TRBJ1-1, with TRBD1 matching over 9 bases. V dropped 3 bases and J dropped 6; count of bases not matched to a gene: 5. CDR3 size: 13 residues. Germline V gene data show CDR1 as DFQATT and CDR2 as SNEGSKA (reference sequence).

The chain couples TRBV29-1 to TRBJ2-7, with 11 nucleotides matching TRBD1. From germline, CDR1 is SQVTM and CDR2 ANQGSEA. V gave up 4 bases and J gave up 3 bases; unmatched junction bases: 5. This CDR3 spans 14 amino acids. The CDR3 bases are TGCAGCGTTGTGGGGGACAGGGGGATCTACGAGCAGTACTTC. It specifies CSVVGDRGIYEQYF.

The CDR3 nucleotides are TGCGCCAGCAGCTTGGCAGCGAGCAGCTCCTACGAGCAGTACTTC. This translates into CASSLAASSSYEQYF. This sequence joins TRBV5-1 and TRBJ2-7; no firm D call. From germline, CDR1 is SGHRS and CDR2 YFSETQ. This CDR3 spans 15 amino acids. V was trimmed by 0 bases and J by 0 bases, leaving 10 bases between them.

The chain employs TRBV5-1 and TRBJ1-6; D not resolved. V gave up 4 bases and J gave up 2 bases, with 22 bases separating them. Germline V gives CDR1 SGHRS, CDR2 YFSETQ. The CDR3 consists of 19 residues. The CDR3 protein is CASSVSHRGGLPYNSPLHF. The CDR3, as DNA: TGCGCCAGCAGCGTTTCCCACCGAGGCGGGTTACCCTATAATTCACCCCTCCACTTT.